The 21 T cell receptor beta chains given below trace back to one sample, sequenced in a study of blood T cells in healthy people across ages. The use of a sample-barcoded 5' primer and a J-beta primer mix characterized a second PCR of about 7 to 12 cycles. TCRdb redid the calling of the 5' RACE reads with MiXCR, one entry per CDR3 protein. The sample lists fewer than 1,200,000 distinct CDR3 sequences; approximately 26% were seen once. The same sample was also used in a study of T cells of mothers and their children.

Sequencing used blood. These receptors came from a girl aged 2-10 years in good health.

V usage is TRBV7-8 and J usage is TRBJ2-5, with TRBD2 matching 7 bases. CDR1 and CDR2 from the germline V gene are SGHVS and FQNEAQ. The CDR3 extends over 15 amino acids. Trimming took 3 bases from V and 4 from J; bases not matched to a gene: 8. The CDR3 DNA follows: TGTGCCAGCAGCTTTGGGTCAGGGAGGGGAGAGACCCAGTACTTC. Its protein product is CASSFGSGRGETQYF.

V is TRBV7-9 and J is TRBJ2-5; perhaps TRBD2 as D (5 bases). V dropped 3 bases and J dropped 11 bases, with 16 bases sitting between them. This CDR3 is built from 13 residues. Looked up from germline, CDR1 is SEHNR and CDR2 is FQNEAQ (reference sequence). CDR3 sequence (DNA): TGTGCCAGCAGCTTGGCTGTCCACGGGGAGCAGTACTTC. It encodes CASSLAVHGEQYF.

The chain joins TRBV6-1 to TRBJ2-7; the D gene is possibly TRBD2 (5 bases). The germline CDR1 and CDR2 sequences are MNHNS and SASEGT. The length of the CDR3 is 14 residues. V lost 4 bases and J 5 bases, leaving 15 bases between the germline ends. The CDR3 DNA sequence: TGTGCCAGCAGTGGAGGGATCCTTCGGGACGAGCAGTACTTC. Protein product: CASSGGILRDEQYF.

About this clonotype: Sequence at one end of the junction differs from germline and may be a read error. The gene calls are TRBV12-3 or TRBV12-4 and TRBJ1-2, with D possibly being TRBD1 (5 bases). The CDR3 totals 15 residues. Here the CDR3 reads CASSLAEAPGGGCTF. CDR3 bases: TGTGCCAGCAGTTTAGCTGAGGCCCCCGGGGGTGGCTGCACCTTC.

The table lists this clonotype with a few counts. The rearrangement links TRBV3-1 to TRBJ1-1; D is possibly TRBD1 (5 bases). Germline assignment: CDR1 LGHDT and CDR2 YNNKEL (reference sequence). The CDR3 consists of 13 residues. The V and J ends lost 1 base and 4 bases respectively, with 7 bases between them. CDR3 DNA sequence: TGTGCCAGCAGCCAAGGAGGGGCCACTGAAGCTTTCTTT. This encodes CASSQGGATEAFF.

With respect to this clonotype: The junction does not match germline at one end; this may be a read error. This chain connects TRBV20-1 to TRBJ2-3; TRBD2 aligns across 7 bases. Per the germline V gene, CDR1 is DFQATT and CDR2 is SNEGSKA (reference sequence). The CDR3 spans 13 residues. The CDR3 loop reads CSASLAGTDTQYF. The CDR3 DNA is TGCAGCGCTAGTCTAGCGGGCACAGATACGCAGTATTTT.

The CDR3 reads CASSLKGANTEAFF. For the CDR3, the DNA is TGTGCCAGCAGTTTAAAGGGGGCGAATACTGAAGCTTTCTTT. The genes are TRBV12-3 or TRBV12-4 and TRBJ1-1, with 7 bases lining up with TRBD1. CDR3 length equals 14 residues. After removal of 2 bases from V and 5 bases from J, the junction contained 5 bases not matched to a gene.

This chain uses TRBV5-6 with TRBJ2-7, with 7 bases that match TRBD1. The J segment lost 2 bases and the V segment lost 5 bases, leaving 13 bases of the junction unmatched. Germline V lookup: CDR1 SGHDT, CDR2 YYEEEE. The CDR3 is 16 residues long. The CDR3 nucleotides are TGTGCCAGCAGTTTGTGGTACAGGACAGGACCCTACGAGCAGTACTTC. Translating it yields CASSLWYRTGPYEQYF.

The CDR3 is CASSQPGQVEAFF. CDR3 DNA: TGTGCCAGCAGCCAGCCGGGACAGGTTGAAGCTTTCTTT. V gene TRBV5-8 combines with J gene TRBJ1-1; 8 bases are shared with TRBD1. Germline V lookup: CDR1 SGHTS, CDR2 YDEGEE. This CDR3 region has 13 residues. The trim removed 4 bases at V and 7 bases at J, leaving 6 bases unmatched.

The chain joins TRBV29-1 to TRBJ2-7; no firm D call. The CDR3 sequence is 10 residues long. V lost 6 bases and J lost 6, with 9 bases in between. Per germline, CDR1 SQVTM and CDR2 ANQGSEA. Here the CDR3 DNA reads TGCAGCGTCCTGACCGGCGAGCAGTACTTC. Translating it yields CSVLTGEQYF.

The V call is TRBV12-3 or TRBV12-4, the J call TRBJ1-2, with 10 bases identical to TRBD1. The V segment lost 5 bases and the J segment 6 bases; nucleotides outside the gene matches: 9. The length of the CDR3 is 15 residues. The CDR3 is CASSVGTGVADGYTF. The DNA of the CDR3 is TGTGCCAGCAGTGTAGGGACAGGGGTGGCGGATGGCTACACCTTC.

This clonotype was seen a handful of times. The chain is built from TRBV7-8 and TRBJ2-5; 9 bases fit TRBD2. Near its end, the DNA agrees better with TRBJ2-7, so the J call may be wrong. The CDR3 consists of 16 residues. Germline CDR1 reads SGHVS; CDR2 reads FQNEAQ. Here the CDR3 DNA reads TGTGCCAGCAGCCTTAACCAAGCGGGAGGTACCTACGAGCAGTACTTC. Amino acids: CASSLNQAGGTYEQYF.

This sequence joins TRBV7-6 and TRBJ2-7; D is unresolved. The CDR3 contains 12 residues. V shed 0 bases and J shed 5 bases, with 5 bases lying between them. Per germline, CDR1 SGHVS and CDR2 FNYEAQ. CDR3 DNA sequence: TGTGCCAGCAGCTTAGCGAACGACGAGCAGTACTTC. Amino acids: CASSLANDEQYF.

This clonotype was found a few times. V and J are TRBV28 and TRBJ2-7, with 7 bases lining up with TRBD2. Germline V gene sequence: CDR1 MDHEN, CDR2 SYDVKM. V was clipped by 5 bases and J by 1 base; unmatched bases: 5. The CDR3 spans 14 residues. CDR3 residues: CASSLAVTSYEQYF. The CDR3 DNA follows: TGTGCCAGCAGTCTAGCGGTGACATCCTACGAGCAGTACTTC.

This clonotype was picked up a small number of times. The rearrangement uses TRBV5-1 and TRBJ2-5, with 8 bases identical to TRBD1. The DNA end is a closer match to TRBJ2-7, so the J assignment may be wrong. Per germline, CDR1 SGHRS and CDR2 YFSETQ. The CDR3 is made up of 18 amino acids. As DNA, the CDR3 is TGCGCCAGCAGGGGAGGCGAGGACAGGGTTTTTTCCTCCTACGAGCAGTACTTC. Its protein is CASRGGEDRVFSSYEQYF.

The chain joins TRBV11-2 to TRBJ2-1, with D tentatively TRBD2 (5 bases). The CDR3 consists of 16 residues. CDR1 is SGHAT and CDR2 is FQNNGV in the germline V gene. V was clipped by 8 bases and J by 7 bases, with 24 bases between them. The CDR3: CASSPFRAGFINEQFF. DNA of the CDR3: TGTGCCAGCTCCCCTTTCCGGGCGGGTTTTATAAATGAGCAGTTCTTC.

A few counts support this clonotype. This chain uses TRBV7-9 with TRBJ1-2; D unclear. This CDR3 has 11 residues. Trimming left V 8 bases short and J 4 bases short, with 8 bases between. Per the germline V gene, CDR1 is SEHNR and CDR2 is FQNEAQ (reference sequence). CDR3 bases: TGTGCCAGCGGGCAGAGCTATGGCTACACCTTC. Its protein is CASGQSYGYTF.

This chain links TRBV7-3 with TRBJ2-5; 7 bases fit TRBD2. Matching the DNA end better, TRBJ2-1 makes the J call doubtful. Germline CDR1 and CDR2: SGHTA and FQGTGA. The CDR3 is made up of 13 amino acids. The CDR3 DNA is TGTGCCAGCAGCCGGGACTACGACAATGAGCAGTTCTTC. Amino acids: CASSRDYDNEQFF.

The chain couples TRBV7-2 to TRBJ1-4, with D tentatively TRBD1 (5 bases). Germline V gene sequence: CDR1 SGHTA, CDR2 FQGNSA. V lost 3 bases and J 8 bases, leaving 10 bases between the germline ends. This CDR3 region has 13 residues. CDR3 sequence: CASSFTPGEKLFF. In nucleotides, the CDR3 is TGTGCCAGCAGCTTTACCCCAGGGGAAAAACTGTTTTTT.

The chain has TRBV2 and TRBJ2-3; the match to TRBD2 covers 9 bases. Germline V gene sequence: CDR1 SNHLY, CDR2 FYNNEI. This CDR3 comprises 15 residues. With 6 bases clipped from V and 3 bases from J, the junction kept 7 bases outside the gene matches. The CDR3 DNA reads TGTGCCAGCAGCGCTGGACTAGCGAGAACAGATACGCAGTATTTT. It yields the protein CASSAGLARTDTQYF.

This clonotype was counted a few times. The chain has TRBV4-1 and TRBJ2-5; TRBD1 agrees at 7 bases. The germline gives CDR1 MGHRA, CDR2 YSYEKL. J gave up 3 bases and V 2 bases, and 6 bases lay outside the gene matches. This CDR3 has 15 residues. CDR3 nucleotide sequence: TGCGCCAGCAGCCAATGGACAACAGGGGAAGAGACCCAGTACTTC. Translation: CASSQWTTGEETQYF.